Listed below are T cell receptor beta chains from one sample, sequenced in a study of response to subunit inactivated influenza vaccine. TCRdb itself ran the RT-PCR reads through MiXCR, one entry per CDR3 protein. The sample lists roughly 500,000 distinct CDR3 sequences, approximately 16% seen once, with 3% in the top ten. The sample consisted of CD4+ T cells sorted from PBMCs, taken 23 months after vaccination. Source of these receptors: a man between 50 and 75 years old who received an inactivated influenza vaccine. CDR3s include the opening cysteine and the closing phenylalanine or tryptophan. The D gene is left open where the match is weak.

cdr3_length	v_call	d_call	j_call	cdr3_aa
13	TRBV12-3/TRBV12-4	-	TRBJ2-7	CASSFWDSYEQYF
15	TRBV7-2	TRBD1	TRBJ2-1	CASSPQYGTGIEQFF
13	TRBV10-3	-	TRBJ2-7	CAISESKGYEQYF
14	TRBV9	TRBD2	TRBJ2-3	CASSPGTSFDTQYF
13	TRBV20-1	-	TRBJ2-7	CSATSGSTYEQYF
14	TRBV10-3	-	TRBJ2-7	CAINRADTSYEQYF
15	TRBV4-3	TRBD1	TRBJ2-7	CASSQKTGGSYEQYF
13	TRBV20-1	-	TRBJ2-5	CSARDLLTGTQYF
13	TRBV29-1	TRBD1	TRBJ1-2	CSSQTGGGGGYTF
15	TRBV4-3	-	TRBJ2-7	CASSQVAGGIGEQYF
15	TRBV18	TRBD2	TRBJ2-3	CASSPQRESPDTQYF
16	TRBV4-3	-	TRBJ1-2	CASSHDRDGGGYGYTF
16	TRBV12-3/TRBV12-4	TRBD1	TRBJ2-2	CASIPGQGSNTGELFF
15	TRBV24-1	TRBD2	TRBJ2-1	CATSDPSGRFNEQFF
14	TRBV10-3	TRBD2	TRBJ2-3	CAIRAVAGVNTQYF
13	TRBV20-1	-	TRBJ2-6	CSASFSGANVLTF
16	TRBV6-2/TRBV6-3	TRBD1	TRBJ2-7	CASSYPDRGRIDEQYF
15	TRBV9	TRBD1	TRBJ1-4	CASSAQGAGNEKLFF
13	TRBV29-1	-	TRBJ2-3	CSGNSRFTDTQYF
16	TRBV28	TRBD1	TRBJ2-1	CASSSSGTGKGNEQFF
16	TRBV7-2	-	TRBJ1-5	CASSLTSGVDGQPQHF
13	TRBV19	-	TRBJ1-1	CASSALMNTEAFF
12	TRBV6-2/TRBV6-3	-	TRBJ1-2	CASSLTNYGYTF
14	TRBV20-1	-	TRBJ1-5	CSSWEVDPNQPQHF
14	TRBV7-8	-	TRBJ1-5	CASSLSRVDGPQHF
14	TRBV3-1	-	TRBJ1-4	CASSRRTVNEKLFF
14	TRBV5-1	-	TRBJ2-3	CASSSMDSTDTQYF
16	TRBV6-1	TRBD2	TRBJ2-5	CASSTLAGGPGETQYF
13	TRBV20-1	TRBD2	TRBJ2-7	CSATPSGRYEQYF
11	TRBV20-1	-	TRBJ1-2	CSGDVTNGYTF
15	TRBV7-2	TRBD2	TRBJ2-7	CASSSTSGGPYEQYF
14	TRBV7-2	-	TRBJ1-1	CASSRRGFGTEAFF
14	TRBV2	-	TRBJ2-3	CASSLQGGRDTQYF
16	TRBV4-1	-	TRBJ2-2	CASSHALGGNTGELFF
15	TRBV7-2	-	TRBJ2-3	CASSSPGTFTDTQYF
13	TRBV19	-	TRBJ1-1	CASSMPENTEAFF
14	TRBV20-1	-	TRBJ2-3	CSAIGGHDQSTQYF
13	TRBV29-1	-	TRBJ2-3	CSVEVGGRDTQYF
17	TRBV7-8	TRBD2	TRBJ2-3	CASSFLRSSGSTDTQYF
16	TRBV7-6	-	TRBJ1-3	CASSNNRLGSGNTIYF
13	TRBV5-5	TRBD2	TRBJ2-3	CASSFGGVDTQYF
15	TRBV4-1	-	TRBJ1-4	CASSQTGILVEKLFF
15	TRBV3-1	-	TRBJ1-2	CASSSKSRGNYGYTF
15	TRBV5-6	TRBD1	TRBJ2-7	CASSLGDRVSHEQYF
12	TRBV29-1	-	TRBJ2-7	CSVEEIVGEQYF
15	TRBV7-2	TRBD2	TRBJ2-5	CASSLPGGPQETQYF
16	TRBV4-3	-	TRBJ2-3	CASSPTLTSRSDTQYF
17	TRBV11-2	-	TRBJ1-3	CASSLVRGLVTGNTIYF
14	TRBV6-5	-	TRBJ1-1	CASSYSWANTEAFF
20	TRBV11-1	TRBD2	TRBJ2-1	CASSFLTGLSGRVSYNEQFF
15	TRBV2	TRBD2	TRBJ2-3	CASKLWRGDADTQYF